The 19 T cell receptor beta chains below were found in one sample sequenced in a study of blood T cells in healthy people across ages. Then a second PCR, running about 6 to 11 cycles, was carried out with a sample-barcoded 5' primer and a J-beta primer mix. TCRdb fed the 5' RACE reads into MiXCR, producing one record per CDR3 protein. The sample contains hundreds of thousands of distinct CDR3 sequences, 25% to 30% of which appear only once. Source material: blood. All receptors come from a woman older than 75 in good health.

This clonotype was counted ten times or more. This chain connects TRBV6-6 to TRBJ2-1, with 12 bases identical to TRBD1. J lost 8 bases, V lost 2 bases, and 7 bases had no gene match. This CDR3 spans 16 amino acids. Germline CDR1 MNHNY, CDR2 SVGAGI (reference sequence). This CDR3 reads CASSYPPGQGADEQFF. The CDR3 region has the DNA TGTGCCAGCAGTTACCCTCCGGGACAGGGGGCCGATGAGCAGTTCTTC.

This chain connects TRBV20-1 to TRBJ2-5; no clear D gene. Trimming stripped 1 base from V and 4 bases from J, with 19 bases between. The CDR3 is 16 residues long. In germline, CDR1 is DFQATT, CDR2 SNEGSKA (reference sequence). Here the CDR3 DNA reads TGCAGTGCTAGAGCCAAGAACAGTCAGGTAACAGAGACCCAGTACTTC. Translation: CSARAKNSQVTETQYF.

There are a few counts of this clonotype. This chain uses TRBV6-2 or TRBV6-3 with TRBJ1-1; unclear D gene. Trimming left V 2 bases short and J 11 bases short, with 15 bases between. Per the germline V gene, CDR1 is MNHEY and CDR2 is SVGEGT. The CDR3 covers 13 residues. DNA of the CDR3: TGTGCCAGCAGTTACCCGGACGGGGAAGGGGCTTTCTTT. It specifies CASSYPDGEGAFF.

This clonotype has a count of ten or more. The V gene is TRBV7-6, the J gene TRBJ2-1; the match to TRBD1 covers 11 bases. The germline CDR1 and CDR2 sequences are SGHVS and FNYEAQ. V was pared by 2 bases and J by 8 bases, with 5 bases of the junction left unmatched. The length of the CDR3 is 15 residues. The CDR3 is CASSLPGQGGHEQFF. CDR3 coding DNA: TGTGCCAGCAGCTTACCGGGACAGGGGGGCCATGAGCAGTTCTTC.

About this clonotype itself: The junction shows a germline mismatch at one end, possibly a read error. The gene calls are TRBV5-1 and TRBJ2-2; a possible D gene is TRBD2 (5 bases). CDR3 length: 15 amino acids. Germline V gene sequence: CDR1 SGHRS, CDR2 YFSETQ. The CDR3 loop is CASSLHPKRAGERFF. In nucleotides, the CDR3 is TGCGCCAGCAGCTTGCATCCAAAGAGGGCCGGGGAGCGGTTTTTT.

This clonotype was recorded many times. The chain carries TRBV15 and TRBJ2-5, with D perhaps matching TRBD1 or TRBD2 (7 bases each). V lost 4 bases to trimming and J lost 0 bases, with 18 bases between them. This CDR3 is 17 amino acids long. The germline V gene encodes CDR1 LNHNV and CDR2 YYDKDF (reference sequence). The DNA for the CDR3 is TGTGCCACCAGCAAAATCAGGGGGGGCCTGTACCAAGAGACCCAGTACTTC. Protein product: CATSKIRGGLYQETQYF.

About this clonotype itself: This may come from a read error, since a much larger clone is one base off. The chain is built from TRBV12-3 or TRBV12-4 and TRBJ1-2; weak D call: TRBD1 (5 bases). CDR3 length: 14 amino acids. The CDR3 nucleotides read TGTGCCTGCAGTTTATTCTCGCGAGACCGGGGGTACACCTTC. As protein: CACSLFSRDRGYTF.

In the case of this clonotype: Since a much larger clone is just one base distant, this may be a read error. This chain connects TRBV7-2 to TRBJ2-5; TRBD1 matches at 9 bases. J gave up 11 bases and V 5 bases, and 18 bases lay outside the gene matches. The CDR3 runs 16 residues. Germline V gene lookup returns CDR1 SGHTA and CDR2 FQGNSA. The CDR3, as DNA: TGTGCCAGCAGCCATTCCGGGACAGGGCGGATCAATGAGCAGTACTTC. Translated: CASSHSGTGRINEQYF.

Concerning this clonotype: Given a much more abundant clone one base away, this may be a read error. In this CDR3 the conserved last residue, phenylalanine or tryptophan, is missing, so a read error is likely. V usage is TRBV2 and J usage is TRBJ1-2; D is unresolved. V lost 0 bases, J lost 8 bases, and 10 bases lay in between. Looked up from germline, CDR1 is SNHLY and CDR2 is FYNNEI. CDR3 length equals 13 residues. The CDR3: CASSEARAGGYTC. The CDR3 bases are TGTGCCAGCAGTGAAGCGCGTGCGGGGGGCTACACCTGC.

Points on this clonotype: The junction does not match germline at one end; this may be a read error. V gene TRBV29-1 combines with J gene TRBJ2-1, with D tentatively TRBD2 (6 bases). With the DNA end fitting TRBJ2-7 better, the J assignment may be wrong. The germline V gene has CDR1 SQVTM and CDR2 ANQGSEA. The CDR3 consists of 17 residues. CDR3 region: CRVEDYGEASSYNEQYF. The CDR3 DNA follows: TGCAGGGTTGAAGATTATGGGGAGGCCAGCTCCTACAATGAGCAGTACTTC.

This clonotype showed up just once. An end of the junction differs from the germline gene, which may be a read error. The chain has TRBV7-2 and TRBJ2-6, with a possible D match to TRBD1 (5 bases). Germline CDR1 and CDR2: SGHTA and FQGNSA. CDR3 size: 16 residues. The CDR3 region has the DNA TGTGCCAGCAGCTTAGACAGAGGTTCTGGGGCCAACGTCCGGACTTTC. Residues: CASSLDRGSGANVRTF.

This sequence joins TRBV5-5 and TRBJ1-1; possible D gene TRBD1, 5 bases. V was cut by 4 bases and J by 0 bases, with 16 bases left in between. The CDR3 has 16 amino acids. Germline CDR1 is SGHKS and CDR2 is YYEKEE (reference sequence). The CDR3 bases are TGTGCCAGCAGCCGAAGGGACTCCGATATGAACACTGAAGCTTTCTTT. This gives the protein CASSRRDSDMNTEAFF.

This clonotype was observed at least ten times. V and J are TRBV5-1 and TRBJ2-7, with 9 bases identical to TRBD2. The CDR3 extends over 17 amino acids. V gave up 1 base and J gave up 0 bases; unmatched junction bases: 8. The germline CDR1 and CDR2 sequences are SGHRS and YFSETQ. CDR3 loop: CASSLFSSGESSYEQYF. CDR3 bases: TGCGCCAGCAGCTTGTTTTCTAGCGGGGAGAGCTCCTACGAGCAGTACTTC.

The chain employs TRBV5-6 and TRBJ2-3, with a possible D match to TRBD1 (6 bases). CDR1 and CDR2 (germline): SGHDT, YYEEEE. Trimming took off 1 base at V and 4 bases at J, with 19 bases between the two ends. The CDR3 has 17 amino acids. Written as DNA, the CDR3 is TGTGCCAGCAGCTTGCGTGGCAGGGGAAGACTGTCAGATACGCAGTATTTT. It is translated as CASSLRGRGRLSDTQYF.

In its sample, this clonotype was seen many times. This chain connects TRBV25-1 to TRBJ2-3; perhaps TRBD2 as D (7 bases). In germline, CDR1 is MGHDK, CDR2 SYGVNS. The CDR3 loop spans 15 amino acids. Trimming stripped 10 bases from V and 2 bases from J, with 19 bases between. The CDR3: CATRRGGTTTDTQYF. The CDR3 region has the DNA TGTGCCACCAGGAGGGGGGGGACCACCACAGATACGCAGTATTTT.

This clonotype appeared many times. This chain connects TRBV20-1 to TRBJ2-4, with a tentative D call TRBD2 (6 bases). The CDR3 extends over 17 amino acids. Germline values: CDR1 DFQATT, CDR2 SNEGSKA (reference sequence). V was shortened by 2 bases and J by 5 bases, with 22 bases between the two germline ends. The CDR3 region has the DNA TGCAGTGCTAGACCCGACTGGTACTCCTCGGGGGAAAACATTCAGTACTTC. Translating it yields CSARPDWYSSGENIQYF.

This clonotype was detected ten times or more. With a much larger clone just one base away, this may be a read error. V is TRBV29-1 and J is TRBJ2-3; no reliable D call. V lost 4 bases to trimming and J lost 8 bases, with 13 bases between them. The CDR3 extends over 12 amino acids. CDR1 and CDR2 (germline): SQVTM, ANQGSEA. The CDR3 here is CSVAQAGGTQYF. CDR3 nucleotide sequence: TGCAGCGTTGCCCAGGCAGGCGGTACGCAGTATTTT.

The sample holds many counts of this clonotype. V gene TRBV20-1 combines with J gene TRBJ1-5; no clear D gene. Germline V gene sequence: CDR1 DFQATT, CDR2 SNEGSKA (reference sequence). Trimming left V 0 bases short and J 7 bases short, with 13 bases between. The CDR3 sequence is 14 residues long. The CDR3 loop reads CSARDRVRGQPQHF. Written as DNA, the CDR3 is TGCAGTGCTAGAGATAGGGTTCGAGGGCAGCCCCAGCATTTT.

On this clonotype itself: Since a much larger clone is just one base distant, this may be a read error. The chain couples TRBV28 to TRBJ1-1; 7 bases fit TRBD1. With V trimmed by 6 bases and J by 3 bases, 7 bases remained unmatched. The CDR3 length is 14 residues. Germline CDR1 MDHEN, CDR2 SYDVKM. CDR3 in amino acids: CASRQGPSDTEAFF. The CDR3 DNA follows: TGTGCCAGCAGACAGGGGCCCTCTGACACTGAAGCTTTCTTT.